This T cell receptor beta chain originates from a study of shared clonotypes between healthy human individuals. Study information: Aged 18 to 49, the donors were two women and a few men. Plates per donor: three CD4 naive, three CD4 memory, two CD8 naive, one CD8 memory.

Details on this clone: Its antigen is unidentified.

All donors qualified as healthy HIV-negative adults and had experienced no recent acute infections or vaccinations. Regarding the study as a whole: Owing to a small donor count, the genetic and exposure-history diversity represented was limited.

This CDR3 has 16 residues. Trimming shortened V by 3 bases and J by 2 bases, and 15 bases separated the two germline ends. CDR1 is ENHRY, CDR2 SYGVKD, per germline. Generated by immunoSEQ multiplex PCR, the TCRdb table keeps only in-frame clones and is missing some. The repertoire consists of more than 400,000 clones, with about 95% occurring once and the leading ten covering 0.06%. The TCR comes from a woman in her 30s in good health. The chain recombines TRBV10-3 with TRBJ2-3; D is possibly TRBD2 (5 bases). What was sequenced was naive CD4+ T cells sorted from blood. Specified subset: CD45RA+ positively selected. The CDR3 DNA is TGTGCCATCAGTGACCCTAGCTCAGGATACACAGATACGCAGTATTTT. This encodes CAISDPSSGYTDTQYF.